This TCR beta chain is from a study of blood T cell repertoires in COVID-19. The overall study: Donors in the United States, Italy and Spain gave samples during acute or convalescent COVID-19.

Assay used: immunoSEQ multiplex PCR; TCRdb lists only in-frame clones, some missing. Of fewer than 250,000 clones in the sample, roughly 80% are singletons; the top ten hold 3.6%. This TCR came from a woman aged 40-49 years who had been exposed to COVID-19. Sequenced material: PBMCs or T cells enriched from blood (not recorded which).

The CDR3 DNA reads TGTGCCAGCAGCTCGGACTATTCCACCGGGGAGCTGTTTTTT. Protein product: CASSSDYSTGELFF. The chain employs TRBV5-6 and TRBJ2-2; D may be TRBD2 (6 bases). The CDR3 consists of 14 residues. Trimming took 3 bases from V and 4 from J, leaving 10 bases between them. Germline CDR1 SGHDT, CDR2 YYEEEE.